This T cell receptor beta chain was obtained from a study of blood T cell repertoires in COVID-19. Turning to the study itself: From the United States, Italy and Spain came samples of acute and convalescent COVID-19.

Method: immunoSEQ multiplex PCR; TCRdb's copy keeps in-frame clones and lacks some. The repertoire holds some 370,000 clones, with around 87% as singletons. Germline V CDR1 and CDR2: SGDLS, YYNGEE. This CDR3 is built from 14 residues. V lost 0 bases to trimming and J lost 9 bases, with 14 bases between them. This clonotype originated in a woman in her 30s with COVID-19, enrolled during active disease. The rearrangement joins TRBV9 to TRBJ2-3, with a weak D call TRBD1 (5 bases). Sequenced: peripheral blood. In nucleotides, the CDR3 is TGTGCCAGCAGCGTAGGAGGACAACTGGGAACGCAGTATTTT. Translation gives CASSVGGQLGTQYF.